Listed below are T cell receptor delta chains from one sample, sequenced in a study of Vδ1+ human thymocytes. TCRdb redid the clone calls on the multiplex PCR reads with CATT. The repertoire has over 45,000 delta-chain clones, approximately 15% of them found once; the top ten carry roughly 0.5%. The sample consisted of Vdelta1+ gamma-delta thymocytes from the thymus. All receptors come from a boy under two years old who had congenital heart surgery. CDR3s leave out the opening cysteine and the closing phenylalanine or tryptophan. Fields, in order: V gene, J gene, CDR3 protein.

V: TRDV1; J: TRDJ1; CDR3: ALGERYPPDWGKARTDKLI
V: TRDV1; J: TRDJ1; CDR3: ALGPYAPFIAMLGDSDKLI
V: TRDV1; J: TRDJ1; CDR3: ALGEPRTGRSYTDKLI
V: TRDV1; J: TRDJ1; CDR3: ALGMLPPYWGIKSTDKLI
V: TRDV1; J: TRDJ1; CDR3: ALGDFGGYGTDKLI
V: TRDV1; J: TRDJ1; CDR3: ALGEPTTGGGGYSTDDKLI
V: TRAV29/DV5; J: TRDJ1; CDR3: AASVAFLLKLI
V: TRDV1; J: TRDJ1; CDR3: ALGELPPSYEGGVRGYTDKLI
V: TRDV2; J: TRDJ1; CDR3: ACDTGRNWGVTSYTDKLI
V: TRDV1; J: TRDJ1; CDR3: ALGAYSGGTEYTDKLI
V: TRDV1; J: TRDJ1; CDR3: ALGAPTTLTGGYAQYTDKLI
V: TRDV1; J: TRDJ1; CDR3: ALGEPHTDKLI
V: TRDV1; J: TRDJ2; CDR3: ALSGRLLLILGGKLTAQLF
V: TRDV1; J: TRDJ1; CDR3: ALGDPPSPRSKLI
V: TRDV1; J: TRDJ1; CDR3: ALGEIPYDVLGDTAADKLI
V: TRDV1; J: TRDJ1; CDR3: ALGELPLRVGPTDKLI
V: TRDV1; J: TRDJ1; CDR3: APGPTYAGSWGIPGTDKLI
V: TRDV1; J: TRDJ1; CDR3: ALGETFLQAGGYGYTDKLI
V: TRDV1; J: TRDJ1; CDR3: ALGELTFGDRPYTDKLI
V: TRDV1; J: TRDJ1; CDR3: ALGGTLFRTGGYSATDKLI
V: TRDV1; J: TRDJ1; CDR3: ALGPIIPGGILLEYTDKLI
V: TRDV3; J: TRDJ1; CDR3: ACEGLGDPTDKLI
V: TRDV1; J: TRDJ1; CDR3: ALGATDFVLGDTDKLI
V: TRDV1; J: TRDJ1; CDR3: ALGERFLRGYSLTDKLI
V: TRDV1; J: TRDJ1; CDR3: ALGEFRPSAENQYTDKLI
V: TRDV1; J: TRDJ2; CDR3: ALGELGLLSVLGTAQLF
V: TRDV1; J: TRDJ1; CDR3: ALGECEPKTGGDTDKLI
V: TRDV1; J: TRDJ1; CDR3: SPTSLLRGWGKYTDKLI
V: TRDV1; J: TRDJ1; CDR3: ALGELPTRRYGGRKLI
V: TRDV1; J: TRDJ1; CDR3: ALGVNTGDTDKLI
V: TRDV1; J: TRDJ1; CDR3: ALGDVPLLGDTTDKLI
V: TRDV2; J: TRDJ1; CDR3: ACDALTGPLYTDKLI
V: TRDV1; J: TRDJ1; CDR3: ALGPKGLGGYLLI
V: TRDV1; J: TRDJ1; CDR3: ALKLGDTYTDKLI
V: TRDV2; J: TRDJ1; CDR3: ACDPEGLPTSGLLGDTHKLI
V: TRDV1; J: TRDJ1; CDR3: ALGELSSYTDKLI
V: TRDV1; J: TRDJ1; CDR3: ALGEQLRYWGKYTDKLI
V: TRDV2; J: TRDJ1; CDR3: ACDPVLSHWGIRLSTDKLI
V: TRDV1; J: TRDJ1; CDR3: ALGVLTGLGENDKLI
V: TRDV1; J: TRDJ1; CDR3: ALGESLPIGGGYEGKLI
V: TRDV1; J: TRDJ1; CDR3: ALGELPDTSDYWGMVRDTDKLI
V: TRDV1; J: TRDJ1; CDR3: ALGELYRPPRRYWGIRGVLI
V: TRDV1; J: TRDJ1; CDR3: ALGEIAFPWGRRTDKLI
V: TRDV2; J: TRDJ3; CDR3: ACDTNVLGDSSPWDTRQMF
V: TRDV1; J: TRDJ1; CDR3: ALGESILRYWGSSDKLI
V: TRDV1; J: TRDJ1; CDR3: ALGEHPCTGGEYTDKHI
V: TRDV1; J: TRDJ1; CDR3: ALGLTFLLGDTRFNQYTDKLI
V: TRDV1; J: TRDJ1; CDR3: ALGEQVLPTQALLGDTRTYTDKLI
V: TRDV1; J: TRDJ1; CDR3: ALGELAARGGIHHLTDKLI